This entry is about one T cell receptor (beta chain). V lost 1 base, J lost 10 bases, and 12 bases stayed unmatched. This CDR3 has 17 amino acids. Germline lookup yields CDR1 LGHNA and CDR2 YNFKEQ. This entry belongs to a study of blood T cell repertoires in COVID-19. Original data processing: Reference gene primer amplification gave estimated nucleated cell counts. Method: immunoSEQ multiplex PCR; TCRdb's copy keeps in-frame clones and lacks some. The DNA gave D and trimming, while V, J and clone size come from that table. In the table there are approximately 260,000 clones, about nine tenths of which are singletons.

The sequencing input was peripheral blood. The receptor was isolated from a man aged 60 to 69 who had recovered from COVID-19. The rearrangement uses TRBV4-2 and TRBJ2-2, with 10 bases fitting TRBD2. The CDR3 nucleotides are TGTGCCAGCAGCCAAGTGTCTTCAGCGGGGGGGCTGGCGGAGCTGTTTTTT. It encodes CASSQVSSAGGLAELFF.